These T cell receptor beta chains were read from a single sample in a study of CD8 T cells in Susac syndrome. Via MiXCR, TCRdb re-called the immunoSEQ multiplex PCR reads, giving one row per CDR3 protein. This table holds fewer than 300,000 distinct CDR3 sequences, approximately 81% found once. Sequencing input: CD8+ T cells from PBMCs. These receptors all come from a human donor with multiple sclerosis. Both conserved end residues are part of each CDR3. Clone size appears in some rows only: once, few, many, or a class for an expanded clone.

TRBV27 . CASSDRQSTDTQYF
TRBV12-3/TRBV12-4 . CASSLNRLAADTDTQYF
TRBV27 . CASSQGSGNTIYF
TRBV9 once CASNSGSGSSYNEQFF
TRBV29-1 once CSVEGVGSGNTIYF
TRBV10-3 . CAISEEGVNTEAFF
TRBV7-3 . CASSFAGRAEQYF
TRBV27 . CASSLGWHETQYF
TRBV30 . CACYDGRLYEQYF
TRBV3-1 once CASSQVRGQGPPEQYF
TRBV11-2 . CASSFGFGPYYEQYF
TRBV28 . CASSPRGLAVNYNEQFF
TRBV11-1 . CASSIRGAGELFF
TRBV19 . CASSIDGEGANVLTF
TRBV27 . CASSLGAGNTIYF
TRBV14 . CASSPPGLAGYEQYF
TRBV5-5 . CASSLDQGYSYEQYF
TRBV9 . CASSVAGTSSCNEQFF
TRBV30 . CAWTPQGFRGKLFF
TRBV29-1 . CSVEGTGGLRNYGYTF
TRBV28 . CASSLVWNEQYF
TRBV19 . CASSILAESDEQFF
TRBV3-1 . CASSQLLRGTESYNEQFF
TRBV30 once CAWAPMGDTEAFF
TRBV28 once CASRITSDAPTQYF
TRBV7-9 . CASSLASGAYF
TRBV7-2 . CASSLAVDTQYF
TRBV5-1 few CASSLARGGRLDNEQFF